What follows are 13 T cell receptor beta chains derived from one specimen sequenced in a study of T cell responses to AZD1222 COVID-19 vaccine. TCRdb keeps only in-frame clones here, not all; method: immunoSEQ multiplex PCR. The sample holds 100,000 to 120,000 clones, around 93% seen once. Here the sequenced sample was peripheral blood, taken on day 0 of AZD1222 vaccination. The source is an adult in good health.

The gene calls are TRBV6-1 and TRBJ2-5, with TRBD2 as a possible D gene (6 bases). Trimming stripped 1 base from V and 5 bases from J, with 14 bases between. The CDR3 contains 15 residues. Germline V CDR1 and CDR2: MNHNS, SASEGT. CDR3 loop: CASSEDLGGRETQYF. CDR3 nucleotide sequence: TGTGCCAGCAGTGAAGATTTGGGGGGAAGGGAGACCCAGTACTTC.

The chain couples TRBV11-2 to TRBJ2-5; 9 bases fit TRBD1. Germline loops: CDR1 SGHAT, CDR2 FQNNGV. Trimming at V came to 3 bases and at J to 2 bases, leaving 4 bases not matched to a gene. The CDR3 has 15 residues. The CDR3 nucleotides are TGTGCCAGCAGCTTCTCGACAGGGGGACAAGAGACCCAGTACTTC. Encoded protein: CASSFSTGGQETQYF.

The chain has TRBV2 and TRBJ1-1, with 8 positions matching TRBD1. This CDR3 spans 13 amino acids. V shed 5 bases and J 5 bases; nucleotides not matched to a gene: 4. Germline CDR1 SNHLY, CDR2 FYNNEI. CDR3 loop: CASSRQGWTEAFF. The DNA of the CDR3 is TGTGCCAGCAGTCGACAGGGGTGGACTGAAGCTTTCTTT.

J is TRBJ1-2 and V is TRBV2; no firm D call. Trimming removed 0 bases from V and 5 bases from J, with 10 bases in between. The CDR3 sequence is 14 residues long. The germline CDR1 and CDR2 sequences are SNHLY and FYNNEI. DNA for the CDR3: TGTGCCAGCAGTGAAGCGTACAGTAGATATGGCTACACCTTC. Its protein is CASSEAYSRYGYTF. Using reference TRBV2 and TRBJ1-2 for the parts outside the CDR3, the full variable domain is EPEVTQTPSHQVTQMGQEVILRCVPISNHLYFYWYRQILGQKVEFLVSFYNNEISEKSEIFDDQFSVERPDGSNFTLKIRSTKLEDSAMYFCASSEAYSRYGYTFGSGTRLTVV.

The chain recombines TRBV7-9 with TRBJ1-6; D gene unclear. The germline V and J ends were trimmed by 1 base and 8 bases, with 12 bases remaining between them. Germline V gene sequence: CDR1 SEHNR, CDR2 FQNEAQ (reference sequence). The CDR3 has 15 residues. The CDR3 here is CASSLVGYTDSPLHF. The CDR3, as DNA: TGTGCCAGCAGCTTAGTAGGTTATACGGATTCACCCCTCCACTTT.

The J gene is TRBJ1-6, the V gene TRBV7-9; maybe TRBD1 (5 bases). V lost 5 bases and J 10 bases, leaving 18 bases between the germline ends. CDR1 and CDR2 from the germline V gene are SEHNR and FQNEAQ (reference sequence). The CDR3 loop spans 15 amino acids. CDR3 residues: CASSERDPQGSPLHF. The CDR3 DNA reads as TGTGCCAGCAGCGAAAGGGACCCCCAAGGGTCACCCCTCCACTTT.

The gene calls are TRBV30 and TRBJ1-5; perhaps TRBD1 as D (5 bases). Per germline, CDR1 GTSNPN and CDR2 SVGIG (reference sequence). The CDR3 covers 15 residues. V dropped 0 bases and J dropped 0 bases, with 9 bases sitting between them. The CDR3 protein is CAWSVRQNSNQPQHF. The DNA of the CDR3 is TGTGCCTGGAGTGTGAGACAGAATAGCAATCAGCCCCAGCATTTT.

The chain combines TRBV7-9 with TRBJ1-1; possible D gene TRBD1, 5 bases. Germline V gives CDR1 SEHNR, CDR2 FQNEAQ (reference sequence). Trimming removed 1 base at V and 4 bases at J, with 10 bases between. The CDR3 has 14 residues. Written as DNA, the CDR3 is TGTGCCAGCAGCTTAGGGGGCCCCAGCACTGAAGCTTTCTTT. Protein: CASSLGGPSTEAFF.

This chain joins TRBV11-3 and TRBJ2-7, with 9 nucleotides matching TRBD1. The germline gives CDR1 SGHNT, CDR2 YENEEA. Trimming removed 5 bases from V and 5 bases from J; junction bases left unmatched: 10. This CDR3 is built from 15 residues. The CDR3 loop is CASSLTGTGYHEQYF. CDR3 coding DNA: TGTGCCAGCAGCCTAACCGGGACAGGGTACCACGAGCAGTACTTC.

This clone was recorded only once. The chain employs TRBV7-9 and TRBJ1-3, with a possible D match to TRBD1 (5 bases). CDR1 SEHNR and CDR2 FQNEAQ come from the germline V gene (reference sequence). The germline V and J ends were trimmed by 3 bases and 2 bases, with 11 bases remaining between them. The CDR3 is 15 amino acids. The CDR3 loop is CASSFLGLTGNTIYF. The CDR3 bases are TGTGCCAGCAGCTTCTTGGGACTTACTGGAAACACCATATATTTT.

The chain carries TRBV5-4 and TRBJ2-2; 8 bases are shared with TRBD2. The CDR3 is 16 residues long. V dropped 0 bases and J dropped 4; count of bases not matched to a gene: 5. Per germline, CDR1 SGHNT and CDR2 YYREEE (reference sequence). In DNA form, the CDR3 reads TGTGCCAGCAGCTTGGGAAGCGGGGGCCCCACCGGGGAGCTGTTTTTT. Its protein product is CASSLGSGGPTGELFF. The whole variable domain, remainder taken from reference TRBV5-4 and TRBJ2-2, is ETGVTQSPTHLIKTRGQQVTLRCSSQSGHNTVSWYQQALGQGPQFIFQYYREEENGRGNFPPRFSGLQFPNYSSELNVNALELDDSALYLCASSLGSGGPTGELFFGEGSRLTVL.

The chain couples TRBV2 to TRBJ1-2; TRBD1 matches at 9 bases. Germline trimming cut 3 bases from V and 4 bases from J; bases unmatched to any gene: 6. Germline V CDR1 and CDR2: SNHLY, FYNNEI. The CDR3 totals 15 residues. CDR3 nucleotide sequence: TGTGCCAGCAGTGAGGGCACAGGGGGCGTCTATGGCTACACCTTC. Encoded protein: CASSEGTGGVYGYTF.

This sequence joins TRBV2 and TRBJ2-3; 11 positions match TRBD2. The length of the CDR3 is 18 residues. V shed 6 bases, J shed 0 bases, and the junction held 11 bases outside the gene matches. CDR1 is SNHLY and CDR2 is FYNNEI in the germline V gene. The CDR3 bases are TGTGCCAGCAGGCTAACTAGCGGGGGACCCGGGAGCACAGATACGCAGTATTTT. Residues: CASRLTSGGPGSTDTQYF.